Listed here are 8 T cell receptor beta chains from one sample, sequenced in a study of T cells in Graves' hyperthyroidism and ophthalmopathy. Amplification of TCR beta CDR3 regions was performed using RNA transcripts as template. The HTBI set primed first-round TCR CDR3 RT-PCR. TCRdb reprocessed the multiplex PCR reads via MiXCR and lists one record per CDR3 protein. This table holds roughly 580,000 distinct CDR3 sequences, around 14% found once. The source material was blood. Receptor source: a woman in her 30s with Graves' hyperthyroidism that later progressed to Graves' ophthalmopathy.

This chain connects TRBV19 to TRBJ2-3; TRBD2 agrees at 7 bases. CDR1 LNHDA and CDR2 SQIVND come from the germline V gene (reference sequence). J was trimmed by 5 bases and V by 3 bases; bases with no gene match: 5. The CDR3 runs to 14 residues. The chain's CDR3 is CASSISGVGDTQYF. The DNA for the CDR3 is TGTGCCAGTAGTATCAGCGGGGTGGGAGATACGCAGTATTTT.

The table lists this clonotype with many counts. The chain has TRBV11-3 and TRBJ1-4, with TRBD1 identical over 7 bases. J gave up 8 bases and V 5 bases, and 14 bases lay outside the gene matches. The CDR3 covers 16 residues. Looked up from germline, CDR1 is SGHNT and CDR2 is YENEEA. CDR3 bases: TGTGCCAGCAGCCAGTGGCTTGGACAGGAGGCCGAAAAACTGTTTTTT. Translated: CASSQWLGQEAEKLFF.

This clonotype was recorded at least ten times. This chain connects TRBV11-2 to TRBJ2-7, with 10 bases matching TRBD1. This CDR3 comprises 15 residues. CDR1 and CDR2 (germline): SGHAT, FQNNGV. V lost 4 bases and J lost 3; bases outside the gene matches: 6. CDR3 nucleotide sequence: TGTGCCAGCAGCTCTTGGGACAGGGGCAACTACGAGCAGTACTTC. Its translation: CASSSWDRGNYEQYF.

V gene TRBV4-2 combines with J gene TRBJ2-2; 11 bases match TRBD1. In germline, CDR1 is LGHNA, CDR2 YNFKEQ. This CDR3 contains 18 residues. Trimming at V came to 4 bases and at J to 5 bases, leaving 12 bases not matched to a gene. CDR3 nucleotide sequence: TGTGCCAGCAGCCTTCACCTGGACAGGGGGCTAGATACCGGGGAGCTGTTTTTT. It specifies CASSLHLDRGLDTGELFF.

This clonotype was picked up many times. The rearrangement joins TRBV10-3 to TRBJ1-1; TRBD1 is a possible D gene (5 bases). The V gene lost 6 bases and the J gene lost 1 base, with 9 bases spanning the gap. This CDR3 is built from 13 residues. CDR1 is ENHRY and CDR2 is SYGVKD in the germline V gene. In DNA, the CDR3 is TGTGCCATCAGCCCTGGACAGAACACTGAAGCTTTCTTT. Translated: CAISPGQNTEAFF.

This clonotype was seen ten or more times. The chain joins TRBV5-1 to TRBJ2-3; the match to TRBD2 covers 14 bases. Germline trimming cut 1 base from V and 0 bases from J; bases unmatched to any gene: 10. CDR1 and CDR2 (germline): SGHRS, YFSETQ. The CDR3 has 20 residues. The CDR3 sequence is CASSLSGTSGSFPSTDTQYF. The DNA of the CDR3 is TGCGCCAGCAGCTTGTCCGGGACTAGCGGGAGTTTCCCTAGCACAGATACGCAGTATTTT.

This clonotype was detected ten times or more. This rearrangement joins TRBV11-2 to TRBJ2-1, with D perhaps TRBD1 (5 bases). Trimming shortened V by 5 bases and J by 5 bases, and 16 bases separated the two germline ends. The CDR3 is 15 residues long. CDR1 and CDR2 from the germline V gene are SGHAT and FQNNGV. CDR3 in amino acids: CASSPQRGPHNEQFF. The CDR3 nucleotides read TGTGCCAGCAGCCCCCAAAGGGGTCCCCACAATGAGCAGTTCTTC.

In its sample, this clonotype was seen many times. The chain has TRBV11-2 and TRBJ2-7, with 9 bases identical to TRBD1. Germline V gene sequence: CDR1 SGHAT, CDR2 FQNNGV. The CDR3 totals 15 residues. Unmatched junction bases numbered 8, after V lost 4 bases and J lost 4 bases. CDR3 residues: CASSSNRGRVYEQYF. The CDR3 DNA reads TGTGCCAGCAGCTCGAACAGGGGGCGCGTGTACGAGCAGTACTTC.